What follows are 9 T cell receptor beta chains derived from one specimen sequenced in a study of cytomegalovirus exposure and HLA in healthy donors. PCR used 60 Vbeta primers and 13 Jbeta primers. Some clones are missing from TCRdb's copy, which holds only in-frame ones; the method was immunoSEQ multiplex PCR. The table records about 160,000 clones, roughly 78% of them present only once. Sequencing used PBMCs. The receptors come from a woman aged 50 to 60 in good health and CMV-seropositive.

The chain has TRBV5-5 and TRBJ2-1, with 8 bases lining up with TRBD1. Per the germline V gene, CDR1 is SGHKS and CDR2 is YYEKEE (reference sequence). Trimming took 3 bases from V and 7 from J; bases not matched to a gene: 3. There are 13 residues in the CDR3. The CDR3 spells CASSWDRKNEQFF. The DNA for the CDR3 is TGTGCCAGCAGCTGGGACAGGAAGAATGAGCAGTTCTTC.

J is TRBJ1-1 and V is TRBV11-1, with D possibly being TRBD1 (6 bases). The V gene lost 5 bases and the J gene lost 1 base, with 14 bases spanning the gap. Per germline, CDR1 SGHAT and CDR2 FQDESV (reference sequence). The CDR3 contains 15 residues. The CDR3 here is CASSDVRGGNTEAFF. The CDR3 DNA follows: TGTGCCAGCAGCGATGTCAGGGGCGGGAACACTGAAGCTTTCTTT.

The rearrangement joins TRBV2 to TRBJ1-2; 9 nucleotides align to TRBD1. This CDR3 spans 14 amino acids. Trimming took 6 bases from V and 4 from J; bases not matched to a gene: 6. Per germline, CDR1 SNHLY and CDR2 FYNNEI. Here the CDR3 DNA reads TGTGCCAGCAGGGGACAGGGAATCGGCTATGGCTACACCTTC. It is translated as CASRGQGIGYGYTF.

The chain uses TRBV5-4 and TRBJ2-3, with D perhaps TRBD1 (6 bases). This CDR3 has 15 residues. V lost 1 base and J lost 6, with 15 bases in between. The germline V gene encodes CDR1 SGHNT and CDR2 YYREEE (reference sequence). The DNA of the CDR3 is TGTGCCAGCAGCTTGTGGGCAGGGGCTGGGGATACGCAGTATTTT. This codes for CASSLWAGAGDTQYF.

The V gene is TRBV4-2, the J gene TRBJ2-2, with D hard to call. This CDR3 has 17 amino acids. Between the trimmed V and J ends, which lost 5 bases and 2 bases, there was a span of 18 bases. Germline V gene lookup returns CDR1 LGHNA and CDR2 YNFKEQ. The CDR3 coding sequence is TGTGCCAGCAGCTCCCCTGAGAAGTCCTCTAACACCGGGGAGCTGTTTTTT. This gives the protein CASSSPEKSSNTGELFF.

The chain joins TRBV6-6 to TRBJ2-5; no firm D call. The better agreement between TRBJ2-7 and the DNA end casts doubt on the J call. The length of the CDR3 is 14 residues. Germline-derived CDR1 and CDR2 are MNHNY and SVGAGI (reference sequence). CDR3 sequence: CASSSPAETYEQYF. CDR3 DNA: TGTGCCAGCAGTTCGCCCGCAGAGACTTACGAGCAGTACTTC.

The V and J genes are TRBV5-1 and TRBJ1-1; D gene ambiguous. V was trimmed by 3 bases and J by 0 bases, leaving 12 bases between them. Germline V CDR1 and CDR2: SGHRS, YFSETQ. The CDR3 has 15 residues. CDR3 sequence reads: CASSSLGRMNTEAFF. The CDR3 DNA reads as TGCGCCAGCAGCTCGTTAGGCAGGATGAACACTGAAGCTTTCTTT.

The chain combines TRBV6-4 with TRBJ2-1, with TRBD2 identical over 13 bases. V shed 4 bases, J shed 8 bases, and the junction held 5 bases outside the gene matches. The germline gives CDR1 MRHNA, CDR2 SNTAGT. CDR3 length: 15 amino acids. In DNA, the CDR3 is TGTGCCAGCAGTGTACTAGCGGGAGGGGCGGATGAGCAGTTCTTC. Its protein is CASSVLAGGADEQFF.

The rearrangement links TRBV29-1 to TRBJ2-1, with D possibly matching TRBD2 (5 bases). V lost 6 bases and J lost 7, with 10 bases in between. The germline V gene encodes CDR1 SQVTM and CDR2 ANQGSEA. The length of the CDR3 is 11 residues. The CDR3 sequence is CSVGSVNEQFF. CDR3 in DNA: TGCAGCGTGGGGAGTGTTAATGAGCAGTTCTTC.